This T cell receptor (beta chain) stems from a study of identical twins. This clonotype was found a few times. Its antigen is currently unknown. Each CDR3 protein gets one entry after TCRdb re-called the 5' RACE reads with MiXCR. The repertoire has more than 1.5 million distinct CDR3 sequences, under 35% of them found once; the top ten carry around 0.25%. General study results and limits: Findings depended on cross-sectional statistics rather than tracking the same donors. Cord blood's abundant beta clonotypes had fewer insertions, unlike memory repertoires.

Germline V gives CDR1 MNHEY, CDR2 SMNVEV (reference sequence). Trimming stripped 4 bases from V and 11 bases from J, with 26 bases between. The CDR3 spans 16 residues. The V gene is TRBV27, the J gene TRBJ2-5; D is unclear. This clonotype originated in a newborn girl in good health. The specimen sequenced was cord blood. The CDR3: CASSWARTAAYNEQYF. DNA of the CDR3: TGTGCCAGCAGTTGGGCCCGGACGGCCGCCTACAATGAGCAGTACTTC.